The clone carrying this T cell receptor (beta chain) showed up many times. As to time point: after trial treatment. Treatment meaning: LDRT plus nivolumab, ipilimumab, low-dose cyclophosphamide and aspirin (RACIN trial). The data derive from a study of low-dose radiotherapy and immunotherapy resistance in tumors. In the study overall: The study gave Cohort 2 1 Gy per fraction every two weeks, totaling 13 Gy over 26 weeks. Dosing of intravenous cyclophosphamide at 200 mg/m2 occurred every two weeks and took place one day prior to radiation and immunotherapy.

Primers targeting TRAV and TRBV primed first-strand cDNA, covering alpha and beta chains. It was with a constant-region primer and a V-primer adapter that TCRs were amplified over approximately 18 PCR cycles. One entry per CDR3 protein, called by TCRdb with MiXCR from the reads. Here the sample spans 65,000 to 95,000 distinct CDR3 sequences, about a sixth being singletons. The sample was PBMCs, taken after low-dose radiotherapy plus immunotherapy. This TCR was recovered from a male donor with prostate cancer.

The CDR3 DNA is TGTGCCAGCAGTTTGAGTACCCCCTACGAGCAGTACTTC. Its protein product is CASSLSTPYEQYF. The chain uses TRBV28 and TRBJ2-7; D ambiguous. Deletions cut 3 bases from V and 2 bases from J, with 8 bases between. The CDR3 extends over 13 amino acids. Germline V lookup: CDR1 MDHEN, CDR2 SYDVKM.